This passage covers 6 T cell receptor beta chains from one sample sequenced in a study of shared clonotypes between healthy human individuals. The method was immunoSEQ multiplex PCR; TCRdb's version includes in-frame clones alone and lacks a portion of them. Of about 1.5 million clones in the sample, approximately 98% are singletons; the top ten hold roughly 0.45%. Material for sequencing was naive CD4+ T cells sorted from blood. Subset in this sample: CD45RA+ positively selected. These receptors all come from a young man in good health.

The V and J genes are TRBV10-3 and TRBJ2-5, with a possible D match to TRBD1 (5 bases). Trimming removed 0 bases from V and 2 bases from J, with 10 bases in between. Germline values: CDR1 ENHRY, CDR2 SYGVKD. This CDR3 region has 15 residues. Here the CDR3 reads CAISESSGWQETQYF. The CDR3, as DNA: TGTGCCATCAGTGAGTCCTCAGGGTGGCAAGAGACCCAGTACTTC.

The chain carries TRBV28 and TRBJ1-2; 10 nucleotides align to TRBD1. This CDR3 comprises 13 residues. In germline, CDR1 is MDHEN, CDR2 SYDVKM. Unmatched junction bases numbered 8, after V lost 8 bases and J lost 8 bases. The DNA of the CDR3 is TGTGCCAGCGGGGGACAGGGGATGATAGGCTACACCTTC. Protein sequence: CASGGQGMIGYTF.

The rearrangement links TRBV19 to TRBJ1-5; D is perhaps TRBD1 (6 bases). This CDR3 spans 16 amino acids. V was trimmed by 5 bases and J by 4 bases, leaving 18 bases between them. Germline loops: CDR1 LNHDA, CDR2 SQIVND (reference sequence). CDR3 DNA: TGTGCCAGTAGTGGGTTAAACACAGGGATAAATCAGCCCCAGCATTTT. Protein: CASSGLNTGINQPQHF. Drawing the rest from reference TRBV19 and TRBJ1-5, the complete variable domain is DGGITQSPKYLFRKEGQNVTLSCEQNLNHDAMYWYRQDPGQGLRLIYYSQIVNDFQKGDIAEGYSVSREKKESFPLTVTSAQKNPTAFYLCASSGLNTGINQPQHFGDGTRLSIL.

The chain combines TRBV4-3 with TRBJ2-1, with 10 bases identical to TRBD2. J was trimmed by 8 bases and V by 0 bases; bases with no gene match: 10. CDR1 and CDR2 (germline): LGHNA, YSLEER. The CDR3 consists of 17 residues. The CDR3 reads CASSQESGRAFSDEQFF. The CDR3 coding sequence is TGCGCCAGCAGCCAAGAGAGCGGGAGGGCCTTTTCCGATGAGCAGTTCTTC.

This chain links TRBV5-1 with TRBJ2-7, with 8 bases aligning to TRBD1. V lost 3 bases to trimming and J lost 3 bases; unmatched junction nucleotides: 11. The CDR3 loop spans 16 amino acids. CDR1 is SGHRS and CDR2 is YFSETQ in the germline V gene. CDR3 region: CASSWTGRSLNYEQYF. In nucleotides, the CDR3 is TGCGCCAGCAGCTGGACAGGGAGGTCTCTCAACTACGAGCAGTACTTC. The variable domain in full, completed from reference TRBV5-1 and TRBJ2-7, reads KAGVTQTPRYLIKTRGQQVTLSCSPISGHRSVSWYQQTPGQGLQFLFEYFSETQRNKGNFPGRFSGRQFSNSRSEMNVSTLELGDSALYLCASSWTGRSLNYEQYFGPGTRLTVT.

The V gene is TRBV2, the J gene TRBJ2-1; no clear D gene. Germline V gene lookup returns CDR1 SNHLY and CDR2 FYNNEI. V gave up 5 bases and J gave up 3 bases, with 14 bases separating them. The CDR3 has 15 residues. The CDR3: CASSTRIQLYNEQFF. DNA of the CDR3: TGTGCCAGCAGTACCAGGATACAACTCTACAATGAGCAGTTCTTC.